The clone carrying this T cell receptor beta chain was detected only a few times. Its matching antigen is unknown. The listed genes are named as in mouse. The DNA ends 4 residues before the CDR3 does, and the rest of the CDR3 is filled in from the germline J gene. Extracted from the samples, RNA was reverse transcribed into cDNA to serve as the sequencing template. The method was immunoSEQ multiplex PCR; TCRdb's version includes in-frame clones alone and lacks a portion of them. The repertoire consists of 200,000 to 300,000 clones, none detected only once. This record comes from a study of CD8+ T cells in alopecia areata. Whole-study context: Female C3H/HeJ mice aged 7-10 weeks received skin from roughly 6-13-month-old C3H/HeJ donors with spontaneous alopecia.

Cells that came from pooled cutaneous lymph nodes were sorted using CD4, CD8alpha, NKG2D, NKG2ACE and other markers. Findings and caveats of the study: Higher clonality than in normal scalp was seen in lesional scalp, especially alopecia totalis/universalis. TCR sharing across patients was less clear than in mice, possibly HLA-related.

The V gene's germline CDR1 is SGHDT and CDR2 FRDEAV. The CDR3 has 13 amino acids. The chain employs TRBV14 and TRBJ2-5; 7 nucleotides align to TRBD1. The sequencing input was CD4+ T cells sorted from a lymph node. This TCR came from a C3H/HeJ mouse with alopecia areata. For the strain, the MHC haplotype given is H2-k. The CDR3: CASRLTGWDTQYF. The covered CDR3 bases are TGTGCCAGCAGGTTGACAGGGTGGGAC. Variable domain in full (rest from reference TRBV14 and TRBJ2-5): EAGVTQSPRYAVLQEGQAVSFWCDPISGHDTLYWYQQPRDQGPQLLVYFRDEAVIDNSQLPSDRFSAVRPKGTNSTLKIQSAKQGDTATYLCASRLTGWDTQYFGPGTRLLVL.